This T cell receptor beta chain was captured in a study of Graves' ophthalmopathy and Graves' hyperthyroidism. Across the whole study: Peripheral blood samples were taken at initial diagnosis, before any treatment. Study results and caveats: Blood repertoires reportedly contained most expanded thyroid clonotypes above 0.001 frequency.

Germline CDR1 is GTSNPN and CDR2 is SVGIG (reference sequence). The germline V and J ends were trimmed by 0 bases and 10 bases, with 13 bases remaining between them. The CDR3 is 14 amino acids. Details on this clonotype: The antigen is not known.

Investigators amplified TCR beta CDR3 regions from RNA transcripts. HTBI-primed RT-PCR formed the first round, and a multiplex PCR formed the second. MiXCR, run by TCRdb on the multiplex PCR reads, gives a single entry per CDR3 protein. The repertoire consists of 200,000 to 250,000 distinct CDR3 sequences, with around 30% occurring once and the leading ten covering approximately 9%. Sequenced input: peripheral blood. V gene TRBV30 combines with J gene TRBJ1-6, with D possibly matching TRBD1 (6 bases). This TCR came from a man in his fifties with Graves' ophthalmopathy. The CDR3 here is CAWSVQQGFSPLHF. In nucleotides, the CDR3 is TGTGCCTGGAGTGTACAACAGGGTTTCTCACCCCTCCACTTT. Variable domain in full (rest from reference TRBV30 and TRBJ1-6): SQTIHQWPATLVQPVGSPLSLECTVEGTSNPNLYWYRQAAGRGLQLLFYSVGIGQISSEVPQNLSASRPQDRQFILSSKKLLLSDSGFYLCAWSVQQGFSPLHFGNGTRLTVT.